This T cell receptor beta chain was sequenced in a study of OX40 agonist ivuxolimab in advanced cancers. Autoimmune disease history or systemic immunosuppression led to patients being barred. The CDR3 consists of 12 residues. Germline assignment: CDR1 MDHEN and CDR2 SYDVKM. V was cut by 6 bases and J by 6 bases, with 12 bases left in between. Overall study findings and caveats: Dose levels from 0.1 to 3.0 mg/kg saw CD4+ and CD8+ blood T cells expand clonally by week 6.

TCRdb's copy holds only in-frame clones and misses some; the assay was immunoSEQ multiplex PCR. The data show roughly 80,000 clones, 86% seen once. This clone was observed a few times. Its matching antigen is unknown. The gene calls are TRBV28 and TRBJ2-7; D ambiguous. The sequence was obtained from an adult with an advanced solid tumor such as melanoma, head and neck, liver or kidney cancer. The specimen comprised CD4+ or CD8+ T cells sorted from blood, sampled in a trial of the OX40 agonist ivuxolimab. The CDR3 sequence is CASREDTREQYF. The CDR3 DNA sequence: TGTGCCAGCAGGGAAGACACCCGCGAGCAGTACTTC.